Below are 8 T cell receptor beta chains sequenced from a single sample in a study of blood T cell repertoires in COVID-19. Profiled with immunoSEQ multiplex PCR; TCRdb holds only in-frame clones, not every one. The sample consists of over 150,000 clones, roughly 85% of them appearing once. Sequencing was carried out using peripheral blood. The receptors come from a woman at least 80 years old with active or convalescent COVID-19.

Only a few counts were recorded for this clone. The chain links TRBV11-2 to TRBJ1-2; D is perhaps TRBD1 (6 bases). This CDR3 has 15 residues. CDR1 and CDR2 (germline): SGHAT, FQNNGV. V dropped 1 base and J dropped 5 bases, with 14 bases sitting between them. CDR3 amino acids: CASSLVRGIGYGYTF. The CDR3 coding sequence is TGTGCCAGCAGCTTAGTAAGGGGGATCGGTTATGGCTACACCTTC.

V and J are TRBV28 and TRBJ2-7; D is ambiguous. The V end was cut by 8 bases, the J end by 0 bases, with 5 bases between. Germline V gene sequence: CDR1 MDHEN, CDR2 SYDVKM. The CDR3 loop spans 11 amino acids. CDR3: CASGPSYEQYF. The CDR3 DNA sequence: TGTGCCAGCGGGCCCTCCTACGAGCAGTACTTC.

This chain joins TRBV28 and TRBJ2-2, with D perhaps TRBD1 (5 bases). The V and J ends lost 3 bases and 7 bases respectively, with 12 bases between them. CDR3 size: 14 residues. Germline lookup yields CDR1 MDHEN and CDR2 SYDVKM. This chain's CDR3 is CASSFGRVGGELFF. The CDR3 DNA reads TGTGCCAGCAGTTTTGGCAGGGTTGGCGGGGAGCTGTTTTTT. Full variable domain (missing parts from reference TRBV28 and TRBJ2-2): DVKVTQSSRYLVKRTGEKVFLECVQDMDHENMFWYRQDPGLGLRLIYFSYDVKMKEKGDIPEGYSVSREKKERFSLILESASTNQTSMYLCASSFGRVGGELFFGEGSRLTVL.

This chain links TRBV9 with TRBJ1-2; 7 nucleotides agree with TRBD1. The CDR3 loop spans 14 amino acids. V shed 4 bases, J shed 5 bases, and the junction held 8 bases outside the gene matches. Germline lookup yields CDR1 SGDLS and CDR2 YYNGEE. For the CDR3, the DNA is TGTGCCAGCAGCCCCTCGGGACAGCCATATGGCTACACCTTC. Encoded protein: CASSPSGQPYGYTF.

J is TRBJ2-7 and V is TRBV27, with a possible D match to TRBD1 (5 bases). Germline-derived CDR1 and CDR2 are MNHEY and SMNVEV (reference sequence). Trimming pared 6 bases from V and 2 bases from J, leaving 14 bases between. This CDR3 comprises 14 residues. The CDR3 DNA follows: TGTGCCAGCAGATTGACAGTTCTTACCTACGAGCAGTACTTC. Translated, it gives CASRLTVLTYEQYF.

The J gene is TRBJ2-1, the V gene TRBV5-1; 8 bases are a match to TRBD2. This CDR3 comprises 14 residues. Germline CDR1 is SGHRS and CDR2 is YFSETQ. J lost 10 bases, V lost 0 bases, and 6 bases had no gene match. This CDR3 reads CASSLGVSGTEQFF. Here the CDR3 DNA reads TGCGCCAGCAGCTTGGGGGTTAGCGGGACGGAGCAGTTCTTC.

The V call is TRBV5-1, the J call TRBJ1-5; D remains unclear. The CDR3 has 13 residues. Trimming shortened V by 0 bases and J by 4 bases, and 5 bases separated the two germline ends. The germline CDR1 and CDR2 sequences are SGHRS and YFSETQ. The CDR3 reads CASSLETNQPQHF. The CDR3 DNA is TGCGCCAGCAGCTTGGAGACAAATCAGCCCCAGCATTTT. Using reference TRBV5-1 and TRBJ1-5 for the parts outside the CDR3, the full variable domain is KAGVTQTPRYLIKTRGQQVTLSCSPISGHRSVSWYQQTPGQGLQFLFEYFSETQRNKGNFPGRFSGRQFSNSRSEMNVSTLELGDSALYLCASSLETNQPQHFGDGTRLSIL.

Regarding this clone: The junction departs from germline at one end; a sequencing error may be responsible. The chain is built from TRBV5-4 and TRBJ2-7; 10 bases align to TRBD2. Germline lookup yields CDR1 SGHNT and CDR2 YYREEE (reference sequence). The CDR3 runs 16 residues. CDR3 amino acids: CASRQTTSGNIYEQYF. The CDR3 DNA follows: TGTGCTAGCAGGCAAACTACTAGCGGGAATATCTACGAGCAGTACTTC.